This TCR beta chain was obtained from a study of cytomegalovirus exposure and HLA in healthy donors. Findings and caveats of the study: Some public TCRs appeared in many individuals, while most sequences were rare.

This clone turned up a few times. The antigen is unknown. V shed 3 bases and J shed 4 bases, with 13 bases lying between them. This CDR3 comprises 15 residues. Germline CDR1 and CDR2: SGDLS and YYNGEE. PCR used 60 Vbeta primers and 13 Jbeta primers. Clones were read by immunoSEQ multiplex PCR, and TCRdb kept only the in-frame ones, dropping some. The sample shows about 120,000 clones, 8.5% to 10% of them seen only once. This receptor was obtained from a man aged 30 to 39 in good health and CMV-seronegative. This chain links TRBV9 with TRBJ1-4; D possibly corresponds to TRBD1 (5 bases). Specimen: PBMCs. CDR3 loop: CASSGPGMINEKLFF. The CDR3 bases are TGTGCCAGCAGCGGTCCAGGGATGATTAATGAAAAACTGTTTTTT.